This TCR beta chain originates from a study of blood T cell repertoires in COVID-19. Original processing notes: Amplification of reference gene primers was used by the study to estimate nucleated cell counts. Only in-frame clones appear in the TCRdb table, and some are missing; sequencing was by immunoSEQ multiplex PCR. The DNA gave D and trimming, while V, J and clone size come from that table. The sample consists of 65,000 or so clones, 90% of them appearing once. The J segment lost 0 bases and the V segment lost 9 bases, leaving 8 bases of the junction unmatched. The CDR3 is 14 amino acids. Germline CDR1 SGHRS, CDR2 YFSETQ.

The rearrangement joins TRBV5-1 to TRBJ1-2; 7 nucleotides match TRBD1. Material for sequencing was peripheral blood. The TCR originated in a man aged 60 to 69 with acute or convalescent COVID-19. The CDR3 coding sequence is TGCGCCACCAGAATCGGGACAGCTAACTATGGCTACACCTTC. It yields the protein CATRIGTANYGYTF.